A selection of T cell receptor beta chains follows, all from one sample in a study of T cells in Graves' hyperthyroidism and ophthalmopathy. TCRdb recomputed calls from the multiplex PCR reads with MiXCR, one row per CDR3 protein. The sample lists over 400,000 distinct CDR3 sequences, roughly 14% occurring once. The sequenced sample consisted of blood. The source is a man aged 18 to 29 with Graves' ophthalmopathy. CDR3s include the opening cysteine and the closing phenylalanine or tryptophan. Clone sizes are given selectively: once, few, many, or a class where the clone is expanded.

J gene: TRBJ2-7; CDR3 length: 13; clone size: many; V gene: TRBV30; CDR3 protein: CAWRTYSGYEQYF
J gene: TRBJ2-6; CDR3 length: 14; clone size: NA; V gene: TRBV12-3/TRBV12-4; CDR3 protein: CATWGAGGANVLTF
J gene: TRBJ2-5; CDR3 length: 16; clone size: NA; V gene: TRBV2; CDR3 protein: CASSLGDVGGAKTQYF
J gene: TRBJ2-7; CDR3 length: 14; clone size: many; V gene: TRBV5-1; CDR3 protein: CASSLPGGTWEQYF
J gene: TRBJ2-3; CDR3 length: 15; clone size: many; V gene: TRBV9; CDR3 protein: CASSPELASTDTQYF
J gene: TRBJ1-2; CDR3 length: 14; clone size: NA; V gene: TRBV9; CDR3 protein: CASSVGGGGYGYTF
J gene: TRBJ2-6; CDR3 length: 16; clone size: many; V gene: TRBV5-1; CDR3 protein: CASSWSSLSGANVLTF
J gene: TRBJ1-2; CDR3 length: 11; clone size: many; V gene: TRBV20-1; CDR3 protein: CSATSYYGYTF
J gene: TRBJ2-7; CDR3 length: 16; clone size: many; V gene: TRBV7-9; CDR3 protein: CASSLGTSGSAYEQYF
J gene: TRBJ2-5; CDR3 length: 14; clone size: many; V gene: TRBV27; CDR3 protein: CASSLRQGGETQYF
J gene: TRBJ2-5; CDR3 length: 12; clone size: many; V gene: TRBV7-9; CDR3 protein: CASTHGAETQYF
J gene: TRBJ1-2; CDR3 length: 10; clone size: many; V gene: TRBV7-9; CDR3 protein: CASSPGGYTF
J gene: TRBJ2-1; CDR3 length: 14; clone size: NA; V gene: TRBV2; CDR3 protein: CASLPTSGSSEQFF
J gene: TRBJ2-2; CDR3 length: 16; clone size: NA; V gene: TRBV7-2; CDR3 protein: CASSPPQGFNTGELFF
J gene: TRBJ2-5; CDR3 length: 14; clone size: NA; V gene: TRBV12-3/TRBV12-4; CDR3 protein: CASSKRGFGETQYF
J gene: TRBJ1-6; CDR3 length: 14; clone size: many; V gene: TRBV2; CDR3 protein: CASGGFFGNSPLHF
J gene: TRBJ1-5; CDR3 length: 13; clone size: many; V gene: TRBV18; CDR3 protein: CASSPPGQQPQHF
J gene: TRBJ2-1; CDR3 length: 17; clone size: many; V gene: TRBV6-1; CDR3 protein: CASSPMTSGRSLYEQFF
J gene: TRBJ2-3; CDR3 length: 15; clone size: many; V gene: TRBV6-5; CDR3 protein: CASSYSNRGHETQYF
J gene: TRBJ1-2; CDR3 length: 16; clone size: many; V gene: TRBV9; CDR3 protein: CASSGPGQGADYGYTF
J gene: TRBJ2-1; CDR3 length: 13; clone size: few; V gene: TRBV6-5; CDR3 protein: CASSYPRGAEQFF
J gene: TRBJ2-1; CDR3 length: 11; clone size: many; V gene: TRBV12-3/TRBV12-4; CDR3 protein: CASSNYYEQFF
J gene: TRBJ1-6; CDR3 length: 14; clone size: many; V gene: TRBV20-1; CDR3 protein: CSARDWVLNSPLHF
J gene: TRBJ1-1; CDR3 length: 15; clone size: many; V gene: TRBV20-1; CDR3 protein: CSARDFAGKNTEAFF
J gene: TRBJ1-4; CDR3 length: 13; clone size: NA; V gene: TRBV7-2; CDR3 protein: CASSPKNNEKLFF
J gene: TRBJ2-1; CDR3 length: 15; clone size: many; V gene: TRBV6-1; CDR3 protein: CASSTRGASYNEQFF
J gene: TRBJ1-5; CDR3 length: 15; clone size: few; V gene: TRBV29-1; CDR3 protein: CSVQTTEYSNQPQHF
J gene: TRBJ2-2; CDR3 length: 17; clone size: NA; V gene: TRBV5-1; CDR3 protein: CASSLDPGQANTGELFF
J gene: TRBJ2-7; CDR3 length: 13; clone size: many; V gene: TRBV27; CDR3 protein: CASSSEDGYEQYF